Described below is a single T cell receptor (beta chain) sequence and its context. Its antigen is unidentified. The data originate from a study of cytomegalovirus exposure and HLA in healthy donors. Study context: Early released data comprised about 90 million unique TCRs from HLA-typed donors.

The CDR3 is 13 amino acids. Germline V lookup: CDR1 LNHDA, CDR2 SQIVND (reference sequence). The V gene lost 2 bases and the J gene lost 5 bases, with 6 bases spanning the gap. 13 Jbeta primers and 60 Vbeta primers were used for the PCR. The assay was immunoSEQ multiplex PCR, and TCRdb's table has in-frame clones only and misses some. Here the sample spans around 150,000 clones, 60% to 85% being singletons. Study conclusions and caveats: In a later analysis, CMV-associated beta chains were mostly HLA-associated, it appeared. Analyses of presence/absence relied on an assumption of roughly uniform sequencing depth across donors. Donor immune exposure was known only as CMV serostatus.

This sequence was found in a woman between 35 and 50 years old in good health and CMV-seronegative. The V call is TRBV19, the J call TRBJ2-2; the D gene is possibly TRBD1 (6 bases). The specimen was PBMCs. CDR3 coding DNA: TGTGCCAGTAGTATACAGGGGACCGGGGAGCTGTTTTTT. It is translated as CASSIQGTGELFF.